These T cell receptor beta chains were read from a single sample in a study of technical replicates of blood from a few donors. The assay was immunoSEQ multiplex PCR, and TCRdb's table has in-frame clones only and misses some. Found here are tens of thousands of clones, approximately 96% of them singletons; the top ten hold approximately 0.2%. The sequenced sample consisted of T cells isolated from PBMCs. All receptors come from a human donor in good health. CDR3s include the opening cysteine and the closing phenylalanine or tryptophan. A D gene is named only where the DNA matches it firmly. Rows give clone size only sometimes, using once, few, many, or a class for an expanded clone.

CDR3 protein	CDR3 DNA	D gene	clone size	V gene	J gene
CASSSPRTSNEQFF	TGTGCCAGCAGCTCGCCTCGGACTAGCAATGAGCAGTTCTTC	TRBD2	NA	TRBV11-3	TRBJ2-1
CASSPGGWGELFF	TGTGCCAGCAGTCCAGGAGGTTGGGGGGAGCTGTTTTTT	NA	NA	TRBV14	TRBJ2-2
CASSQETSTYEQYF	TGTGCCAGCAGCCAGGAGACTTCCACCTACGAGCAGTACTTC	NA	NA	TRBV4-2	TRBJ2-7
CASTLTGGWNTEAFF	TGTGCCAGCACCTTGACAGGGGGCTGGAACACTGAAGCTTTCTTT	TRBD1	NA	TRBV7-2	TRBJ1-1
CASRRQGSTTDTQYF	TGTGCCAGCAGAAGACAGGGTTCAACCACAGATACGCAGTATTTT	TRBD1	NA	TRBV6-1	TRBJ2-3
CASSLEGGYVHEQFF	TGTGCCAGCAGCTTAGAAGGGGGTTATGTTCATGAGCAGTTCTTC	NA	NA	TRBV13	TRBJ2-1
CASSSLPGTLRGTEAFF	TGCGCCAGCAGCTCGCTCCCCGGGACACTGAGGGGTACTGAAGCTTTCTTT	NA	NA	TRBV5-1	TRBJ1-1
CASSKPYQGNTYEQFF	TGTGCCAGCAGCAAACCCTATCAGGGGAACACCTACGAGCAGTTCTTC	NA	NA	TRBV5-6	TRBJ2-1
CASSEASALETQYF	TGTGCCAGCAGTGAAGCGAGCGCGTTAGAGACCCAGTACTTC	NA	once	TRBV6-1	TRBJ2-5
CASSPIGGRDAHEQFF	TGTGCCAGCAGCCCAATCGGGGGGCGGGATGCCCATGAGCAGTTCTTC	NA	NA	TRBV11-2	TRBJ2-1
CASSTTGLGNQPQHF	TGTGCCAGCAGTACAACAGGGCTGGGCAATCAGCCCCAGCATTTT	NA	NA	TRBV28	TRBJ1-5
CASSSTGGENEKLFF	TGTGCCAGCAGTTCTACAGGGGGAGAAAATGAAAAACTGTTTTTT	TRBD1	once	TRBV28	TRBJ1-4
CSVEGTGESYEQYF	TGCAGCGTTGAAGGGACAGGGGAATCCTACGAGCAGTACTTC	TRBD1	NA	TRBV29-1	TRBJ2-7
CASSAGTSAGSYQETQYF	TGTGCCAGCAGTGCTGGGACTAGCGCCGGTTCATACCAAGAGACCCAGTACTTC	TRBD2	NA	TRBV2	TRBJ2-5
CSSGRAGETQYF	TGCAGCTCGGGCAGGGCCGGAGAGACCCAGTACTTC	NA	NA	TRBV29-1	TRBJ2-5
CASSVGERVQSLDNEQFF	TGTGCCAGCAGCGTAGGAGAGAGGGTACAGTCGCTGGACAATGAGCAGTTCTTC	NA	NA	TRBV9	TRBJ2-1
CASSLSWGQQNTEAFF	TGTGCCAGCAGTTTATCCTGGGGACAGCAGAACACTGAAGCTTTCTTT	TRBD1	NA	TRBV7-2	TRBJ1-1
CSGEGGRGGYTF	TGCAGCGGTGAAGGGGGCAGAGGTGGCTACACCTTC	TRBD1	NA	TRBV29-1	TRBJ1-2
CASRETPDRVGHEQYF	TGTGCCAGTAGGGAAACCCCCGACAGGGTTGGCCACGAGCAGTACTTC	TRBD1	NA	TRBV19	TRBJ2-7
CASSPGLAGDTQYF	TGTGCCAGCAGCCCGGGACTAGCGGGAGATACGCAGTATTTT	TRBD2	once	TRBV7-2	TRBJ2-3
CALVQDRYMNTEAFF	TGTGCCTTAGTTCAGGACAGATACATGAACACTGAAGCTTTCTTT	NA	NA	TRBV2	TRBJ1-1
CASSLEGTSNTEAFF	TGCGCCAGCAGCTTGGAAGGGACATCGAACACTGAAGCTTTCTTT	NA	NA	TRBV5-1	TRBJ1-1
CASSTIRQHFYAGELFF	TGTGCCAGCAGTACGATTAGACAACACTTTTACGCCGGGGAGCTGTTTTTT	NA	once	TRBV28	TRBJ2-2
CAIRPGGGESSEAFF	TGTGCCATCAGACCCGGTGGCGGGGAATCCTCTGAAGCTTTCTTT	NA	few	TRBV10-3	TRBJ1-1
CASLPGGSNQPQHF	TGTGCCTCACTCCCAGGGGGAAGCAATCAGCCCCAGCATTTT	TRBD1	NA	TRBV28	TRBJ1-5
CASTGTSKETQYF	TGCGCCAGCACCGGGACTAGTAAAGAGACCCAGTACTTC	TRBD2	NA	TRBV10-2	TRBJ2-5
CAIRTGGPNEKLFF	TGTGCCATCAGAACAGGGGGCCCTAATGAAAAACTGTTTTTT	TRBD1	NA	TRBV10-3	TRBJ1-4
CASSPSREQYF	TGTGCCAGCAGCCCTAGTCGTGAGCAGTACTTC	NA	NA	TRBV11-2	TRBJ2-7
CASSPSFGIETQYF	TGTGCCAGCAGCCCCTCCTTCGGGATCGAGACCCAGTACTTC	NA	NA	TRBV11-3	TRBJ2-5